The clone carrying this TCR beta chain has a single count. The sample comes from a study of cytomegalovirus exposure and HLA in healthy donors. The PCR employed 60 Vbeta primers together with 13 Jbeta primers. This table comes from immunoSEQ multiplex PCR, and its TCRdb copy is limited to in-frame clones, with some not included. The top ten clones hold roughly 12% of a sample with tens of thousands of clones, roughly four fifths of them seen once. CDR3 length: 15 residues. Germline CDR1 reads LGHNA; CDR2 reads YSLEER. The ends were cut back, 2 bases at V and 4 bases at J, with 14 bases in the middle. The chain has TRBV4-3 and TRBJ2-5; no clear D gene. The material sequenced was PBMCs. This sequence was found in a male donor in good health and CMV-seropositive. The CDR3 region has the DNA TGCGCCAGCAGCCAACAGCGTGTTTCTTTAGAGACCCAGTACTTC. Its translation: CASSQQRVSLETQYF.